This T cell receptor (beta chain) comes out of a study of cytomegalovirus exposure and HLA in healthy donors (dated by TCRdb to the late 2010s). Describing the broader study: In an earlier analysis of approximately 500 of the donors, 250 to 350 Gb of sequence data and approximately 100 million unique TCR beta sequences from 150 million to 200 million T cells were reported. A later genetic analysis used genome-wide SNP genotypes for 398 of the 666 donors, treating that subset as a discovery cohort. Roughly 5 DR-DQ haplotypes were handled as single units for association and clustering because linkage in the cohort was strong. Along with the roughly 670-subject first cohort, a separate validation cohort of over a hundred different subjects was used. Roughly 300 gigabases of sequencing data and around 87 million unique TCR sequences were included in an early release covering several hundred HLA-typed donors. HLA typing included class I and class II loci at four-digit resolution. In the later analysis, no new phenotypic data were used to find candidate immune exposures; instead, reliance was placed on TCR beta sequences and their occurrence across donors. Among the approximately 400 genotyped donors, around 81% belonged to the genetic ancestry cluster associated with self-reported Caucasian donors. To decide whether each TCR beta V gene segment behaved as functional or pseudogenic, an earlier analysis of fewer than 750 of the donors relied on high-throughput TCR beta sequencing. Every repertoire in the discovery cohort had been generated on one and the same sequencing platform. In a later analysis, previously published TCR beta repertoires from 550 to 700 donors were re-analyzed and high-resolution HLA genotyping was added so that TCR occurrence patterns could be studied. The T cell repertoires of 666 subjects were profiled by immunosequencing and related to cytomegalovirus serostatus. The aim of the study was to test whether cataloging public T cell receptors could identify signatures of past pathogen exposure. Typing coverage differed by locus: A, B, C, DRB1 and DQB1 were typed in about 620-640 donors, DQA1 in about 500, DPA1 in some 610, and DPB1 in roughly 470. Donor age, sex, ethnicity and CMV serostatus were collected together with the repertoire data. To predict cytomegalovirus infection status, the study brought together high-throughput TCR immunosequencing, statistical association of individual TCRs with disease status, and machine learning. Across 398 genotyped donors of the cohort, an average of about 220,000 unique TCR beta nucleotide sequences per donor were sequenced, and roughly a sixth of those sequences were non-productive.

Libraries were prepared through the immunoSEQ multiplex PCR assay. For the multiplex PCR, a mixture combining 60 forward primers for TCR Vbeta segments and 13 reverse primers for TCR Jbeta segments was used. A multiplex PCR assay on genomic DNA amplified the CDR3 region of rearranged TCR beta genes. On the Illumina HiSeq System, the amplified TCR beta libraries were sequenced as 87-base-pair reads. The study's own analysis went as follows. In a later analysis, some 80 million unique TCR beta chains were counted across the 690 or so repertoires, and roughly 11 million of these chains were shared by at least two donors. A nearest-neighbor algorithm error-corrected the raw reads and collapsed the reads into unique sequences, merging closely related sequences to remove PCR and sequencing errors. CDR3 sequences were aligned to IMGT reference sequences to assign V, D and J gene segments. For a sequence to be retained, at least a six-nucleotide match to both a V gene segment and a J gene segment was required. A rearrangement counted as productive if the CDR3 had no stop codons and remained in frame with V and J, and every other rearrangement counted as non-productive. CDR3 was defined by IMGT convention, running from the second conserved V-encoded cysteine to the conserved J-encoded phenylalanine. The earlier analysis of more than 450 of the donors excluded sequences that lacked an unambiguous match to a single V gene segment. In an earlier analysis of around 600 of the donors, V segments were called functional above 56.7% productive rearrangements and were called segregating when the between-donor standard deviation exceeded 5%. A statistical classification framework was built for diagnosing cytomegalovirus status from the catalog of TCR beta chain sequences. In a later analysis, TCR nucleotide sequences were compared against IMGT/GENE-DB human TR gene sequences so that V and J genes could be assigned. Using the TCRdist pipeline, a later analysis assigned CDR3 sequences along with most-parsimonious VDJ recombination scenarios. In a later analysis, each TCR beta chain was defined by its CDR3 amino acid sequence together with its V-gene family, and reads without a unique V-gene family were excluded. To address suspected cross-contamination and a sequencing artifact, a later analysis removed several hundred highly shared, low-generation-probability nucleotide sequences. For each public chain, a later analysis derived a clonal expansion index from normalized ranks of inferred template counts within each repertoire. Generation probabilities in a later analysis came from a VDJ recombination model fitted to out-of-frame rearrangements, and those results were checked against IGoR. Hypergeometric tests were used in a later analysis to score TCR-TCR, TCR-HLA and TCR-CMV co-occurrence, with a repertoire-size bias correction applied to the TCR pairs. A later analysis estimated false discovery rates by permuting HLA or CMV assignments 20 times. In a later analysis, co-occurring TCRs were grouped using DBSCAN, and TCRdist sequence similarity was added for clustering within HLA-allele-positive subsets. Co-occurrence clustering excluded repertoires with fewer than 30,000 or more than 120,000 public chains, plus five with anomalous nucleotide sharing. TCRdb provides this immuneACCESS table in a form limited to in-frame rearrangements. Some clones are lacking; in checked studies, under half of them reflect an unresolved V gene, and why the rest are absent is not known. V and J calls and clone size come straight from that table; D and trimming were deduced from the DNA. Counted in this sample were 120,000 to 150,000 clones; roughly 68% of them appeared once. About 4.5% of the sample belongs to the ten largest clones.

The cohort comprised around 700 healthy bone marrow donors. Cohort members were all nominally healthy when sampled, although unrecorded immune exposures were likely present. The donor tested CMV seronegative, placing the donor among the roughly 340 seronegative members of the cohort. Every donor gave a peripheral blood sample, and the peripheral blood mononuclear cells from that sample were used for TCR beta sequencing. The Qiagen DNeasy Blood Extraction Kit was used to extract genomic DNA from the blood cell samples. This clone was picked up a small number of times. Its antigen target is currently unknown. Qualities for individual bases were not recorded, and no much larger clone is one base off. In the germline V gene (reference sequence), CDR1 corresponds to LNHDA and CDR2 to SQIVND. Between the V and J ends, shortened by 4 bases and 2 bases respectively, the junction contains 15 bases. The CDR3 goes from the cysteine to the phenylalanine over 15 residues. Kept here is only the CDR3 DNA, which spans 45 bases and is read in frame from base 1.

General study outcomes and caveats: Because counts were too low, seventeen rarely observed V segments, including chromosome 9 orphons, were excluded from the earlier analysis of 587 of the donors. Roughly uniform sequencing depth across donors was assumed in presence/absence analyses, although this assumption may not hold. Specific HLA alleles were associated with 15,000 to 20,000 TCR beta sequences at a false discovery rate of 0.05 in a later analysis. Immune exposure information for the cohort was limited to CMV serostatus. A later analysis found that most CMV-associated TCR beta chains appeared HLA-restricted, with HLA associations seemingly driven largely by CMV exposure. In a later analysis, HLA-associated TCR beta chains were found to be more clonally expanded and to have lower generation probabilities than equally common non-associated chains. Because HLA typing was unavailable for some donors at each locus, only the typed subset was used in association tests. Linkage disequilibrium might explain the correlated functional status among segregating V segments, but an unknown experimental factor could not be ruled out. The classifier was reported to diagnose cytomegalovirus status with high specificity and sensitivity in both the original and validation cohorts. In a later genetic analysis, a missense DCLRE1C variant was associated with V-gene and J-gene trimming of TCR beta chains, and the association was replicated in an independent cohort. According to the authors, the approach could potentially be generalized to other disease states and immunological phenotypes. In a later analysis, several top co-occurrence clusters were reported to appear linked to parvovirus B19, influenza, CMV and Epstein-Barr virus. Three of the identified cytomegalovirus-associated TCR beta chains were confirmed in vitro to be specific for cytomegalovirus antigens. Because the 87-base-pair reads could not distinguish some IMGT-functional V segments, including TRBV6-2 and TRBV6-3, those segments were excluded. According to a later analysis, TCR association rates differed among HLA loci, with DRB1 alleles showing the most associated TCRs and HLA-C alleles showing the fewest. A further reported finding was that TCR beta sequences accurately predicted the HLA-A and HLA-B alleles for most subjects in the first cohort. Across donors, most TCR sequences were observed very rarely, whereas some public TCRs were present in many individuals. An earlier analysis of approximately 590 of the donors showed that most TCR beta V segments appeared in productive rearrangements either about 87% or about 30% of the time, which broadly matched IMGT annotations. In a later genetic analysis, fewer N-insertions in productive TCRs were reported among donors in an Asian-associated ancestry cluster than the roughly 700-donor mean. Strong co-occurrence of HLA alleles, especially DR and DQ, made assigning TCR associations to individual alleles difficult. The sequencing pipeline was judged likely to have produced a cluster of highly shared sequence variants as a technical artifact. Only TCR beta chains were sequenced in this cohort, and the absence of alpha or paired-chain data limited detectable features. The study listed around 160 TCR beta chains as associated with cytomegalovirus.

The TCR comes from a man aged 60 to 75 in good health and CMV-seronegative. This receptor chain uses TRBV19 and TRBJ2-7; a weak D assignment points to TRBD1 (6 bases agree). The sequencing sample was made of PBMCs. Here is the DNA: TGTGCCAGTAGTACCCACCTGACAGGACCCTACGAGCAGTACTTC. This yields the protein CASSTHLTGPYEQYF.